The 28 T cell receptor beta chains reported below all come from one sample, sequenced in a study of control samples from healthy donors and cancer patients. Sequenced by immunoSEQ multiplex PCR; TCRdb stores in-frame clones only, minus some. The table includes some 94,000 clones, 70% to 90% detected once. Sequencing used blood. All receptors derive from a woman aged 45 to 65 in good health.

The genes are TRBV28 and TRBJ1-1; 10 positions agree with TRBD1. Germline V gene lookup returns CDR1 MDHEN and CDR2 SYDVKM. The CDR3 runs 18 residues. V lost 5 bases, J lost 3 bases, and 15 bases stayed unmatched. The CDR3 DNA follows: TGTGCCAGCAGTCCGGGACAGGGGCCCCTAAGGTGGTACACTGAAGCTTTCTTT. Translation gives CASSPGQGPLRWYTEAFF.

CDR3 bases: TGTGCCAGCAGCCAAGTTGGGTTGTGGGCGCGGAACACTGAAGCTTTCTTT. It is translated as CASSQVGLWARNTEAFF. The chain combines TRBV14 with TRBJ1-1; no reliable D call. Trimming shortened V by 1 base and J by 1 base, and 16 bases separated the two germline ends. The germline gives CDR1 SGHDN, CDR2 FVKESK. The CDR3 is 17 amino acids.

The V and J genes are TRBV6-5 and TRBJ2-3, with 8 positions matching TRBD1. The CDR3 totals 14 residues. Per the germline V gene, CDR1 is MNHEY and CDR2 is SVGAGI. The CDR3 spells CANRQGPGLDTQYF. The CDR3 DNA is TGTGCAAATAGACAGGGGCCAGGTTTAGATACGCAGTATTTT.

The chain is built from TRBV2 and TRBJ2-5; perhaps D is TRBD1 or TRBD2 (6 bases each). Trimming stripped 4 bases from V and 5 bases from J, with 17 bases between. Germline assignment: CDR1 SNHLY and CDR2 FYNNEI. This CDR3 contains 15 residues. The CDR3 bases are TGTGCCAGCAGTGTTTCAAGGGGGGTTGCGGAGACCCAGTACTTC. It encodes CASSVSRGVAETQYF.

This clone turned up a few times. V usage is TRBV12-3 or TRBV12-4 and J usage is TRBJ1-1; a weak D match, TRBD1 (6 bases). The CDR3 spans 13 residues. Trimming pared 4 bases from V and 5 bases from J, leaving 11 bases between. CDR3 in DNA: TGTGCCAGCAGTTCCAAGCAGGGGACTGAAGCTTTCTTT. It is translated as CASSSKQGTEAFF.

The CDR3 DNA sequence: TGTGCCAGCAGCTCCCGGGGGGGCGACACAGATACGCAGTATTTT. It specifies CASSSRGGDTDTQYF. The chain has TRBV11-2 and TRBJ2-3, with 8 nucleotides matching TRBD2. This CDR3 has 15 residues. Germline-derived CDR1 and CDR2 are SGHAT and FQNNGV. J gave up 2 bases and V 4 bases, and 5 bases lay outside the gene matches. Drawing the rest from reference TRBV11-2 and TRBJ2-3, the complete variable domain is EAGVAQSPRYKIIEKRQSVAFWCNPISGHATLYWYQQILGQGPKLLIQFQNNGVVDDSQLPKDRFSAERLKGVDSTLKIQPAKLEDSAVYLCASSSRGGDTDTQYFGPGTRLTVL.

The chain combines TRBV19 with TRBJ1-5; 7 positions agree with TRBD1. Per the germline V gene, CDR1 is LNHDA and CDR2 is SQIVND (reference sequence). V dropped 5 bases and J dropped 6; count of bases not matched to a gene: 10. This CDR3 region has 15 residues. The CDR3, as DNA: TGTGCCAGTAGTCCCTACAGGGGAGTTGGTCAGCCCCAGCATTTT. Its protein product is CASSPYRGVGQPQHF.

The V and J genes are TRBV7-2 and TRBJ2-5; 10 bases map to TRBD2. Unmatched junction bases numbered 7, after V lost 5 bases and J lost 4 bases. CDR3 length equals 15 residues. The germline V gene encodes CDR1 SGHTA and CDR2 FQGNSA. The CDR3 loop reads CASSPSGGKGETQYF. The CDR3 DNA is TGTGCCAGCAGCCCTAGCGGGGGAAAGGGAGAGACCCAGTACTTC.

This clone showed up just a few times. This chain uses TRBV28 with TRBJ1-4; TRBD1 matches 7 bases. The CDR3 extends over 17 amino acids. Germline CDR1 is MDHEN and CDR2 is SYDVKM. Trimming took 5 bases from V and 3 from J; bases not matched to a gene: 12. The CDR3 nucleotides are TGTGCCAGCAGTCCCCCGGCAGGGGGGTTGGCTAATGAAAAACTGTTTTTT. Its translation is CASSPPAGGLANEKLFF.

This chain joins TRBV19 and TRBJ1-6, with D possibly matching TRBD1 (6 bases). CDR1 is LNHDA, CDR2 SQIVND, per germline (reference sequence). V lost 8 bases and J 9 bases, leaving 17 bases between the germline ends. CDR3 length equals 14 residues. The CDR3 nucleotides are TGTGCCAGTCGCCCCCCAGGGGTCGGTTCACCCCTCCACTTT. It codes for CASRPPGVGSPLHF.

The J gene is TRBJ1-2, the V gene TRBV5-6, with D tentatively TRBD1 (5 bases). V dropped 0 bases and J dropped 4 bases, with 13 bases sitting between them. This CDR3 region has 15 residues. Germline lookup yields CDR1 SGHDT and CDR2 YYEEEE. For the CDR3, the DNA is TGTGCCAGCAGCTTGGCGGGTCAGGGCCCCTATGGCTACACCTTC. Its protein is CASSLAGQGPYGYTF.

This rearrangement joins TRBV4-2 to TRBJ2-1, with D possibly TRBD2 on 5 matching bases. The CDR3 is 14 residues long. The V end was cut by 1 base, the J end by 8 bases, with 12 bases between. Germline CDR1 is LGHNA and CDR2 is YNFKEQ. CDR3 protein: CASSQGGVSDEQFF. CDR3 DNA: TGTGCCAGCAGCCAAGGGGGAGTATCGGATGAGCAGTTCTTC.

This clone showed up just once. The chain recombines TRBV6-2 or TRBV6-3 with TRBJ1-5, with D unclear. Trimming removed 4 bases from V and 7 bases from J, with 11 bases in between. The CDR3 is made up of 13 amino acids. The germline V gene has CDR1 MNHEY and CDR2 SVGEGT. This CDR3 is CASSFGPRQPQHF. The CDR3 DNA reads as TGTGCCAGCAGTTTTGGACCGCGACAGCCCCAGCATTTT.

V usage is TRBV29-1 and J usage is TRBJ2-7, with a tentative D call TRBD2 (6 bases). V gave up 4 bases and J gave up 0 bases, with 13 bases separating them. The CDR3 totals 14 residues. The germline V gene has CDR1 SQVTM and CDR2 ANQGSEA. CDR3 residues: CSVASRGSSYEQYF. DNA of the CDR3: TGCAGCGTTGCCTCCCGGGGGAGCTCCTACGAGCAGTACTTC.

The V gene is TRBV5-4, the J gene TRBJ1-2; D is possibly TRBD1 (6 bases). Germline lookup yields CDR1 SGHNT and CDR2 YYREEE (reference sequence). The CDR3 contains 17 residues. V lost 1 base, J lost 3 bases, and 19 bases lay in between. CDR3 bases: TGTGCCAGCAGCTTGCCACTGGGACAAGGAGGGTACTATGGCTACACCTTC. Protein sequence: CASSLPLGQGGYYGYTF.

A single count supports this clone. This chain joins TRBV18 and TRBJ1-2, with a tentative D call TRBD1 (5 bases). From germline, CDR1 is KGHSH and CDR2 LQKENI. The CDR3 extends over 14 amino acids. Trimming cost V 3 bases and J 6 bases, with 14 bases left between them. CDR3 sequence: CASSPSGEVNGYTF. In nucleotides, the CDR3 is TGTGCCAGCTCACCGTCGGGGGAGGTGAATGGCTACACCTTC.

The genes are TRBV25-1 and TRBJ2-6, with D uncertain. V was pared by 5 bases and J by 13 bases, with 21 bases between. Germline CDR1 and CDR2: MGHDK and SYGVNS. CDR3 size: 15 residues. CDR3 in amino acids: CASSYTESDIGVLTF. CDR3 DNA sequence: TGTGCCAGCAGTTACACGGAAAGCGACATCGGTGTCCTGACTTTC.

The chain has TRBV11-3 and TRBJ2-1; a possible D gene is TRBD2 (6 bases). Germline assignment: CDR1 SGHNT and CDR2 YENEEA. V lost 3 bases and J 3 bases, leaving 9 bases between the germline ends. This CDR3 contains 14 residues. The DNA of the CDR3 is TGTGCCAGCAGCTTCCGGGGGTACTACAATGAGCAGTTCTTC. Amino acids: CASSFRGYYNEQFF.

The chain is built from TRBV6-2 or TRBV6-3 and TRBJ1-5; the D gene is possibly TRBD1 (5 bases). The length of the CDR3 is 17 residues. Trimming stripped 5 bases from V and 0 bases from J, with 17 bases between. Germline CDR1 reads MNHEY; CDR2 reads SVGEGT. CDR3 sequence: CASSPPPRAVSNQPQHF. In nucleotides, the CDR3 is TGTGCCAGCAGTCCACCCCCCAGGGCAGTTAGCAATCAGCCCCAGCATTTT.

This chain links TRBV4-3 with TRBJ1-6; D unresolved. The CDR3 runs to 14 residues. The V end was cut by 3 bases, the J end by 7 bases, with 10 bases between. The germline V gene has CDR1 LGHNA and CDR2 YSLEER. The CDR3 DNA reads TGCGCCAGCAGCCATAGAACCCAGAATTCACCCCTCCACTTT. Its protein product is CASSHRTQNSPLHF.

The genes are TRBV4-3 and TRBJ2-1; possibly TRBD1 for D (5 bases). The CDR3 length is 15 residues. Trimming pared 2 bases from V and 10 bases from J, leaving 18 bases between. Germline V gene sequence: CDR1 LGHNA, CDR2 YSLEER. DNA of the CDR3: TGCGCCAGCAGCCAAATTGTGGGAAACTGGGGCGAGCAGTTCTTC. Amino acids: CASSQIVGNWGEQFF.

The chain has TRBV4-1 and TRBJ2-2; D is possibly TRBD1 (6 bases). CDR3 length equals 14 residues. Trimming removed 2 bases at V and 4 bases at J, with 8 bases between. Germline V gives CDR1 MGHRA, CDR2 YSYEKL. The CDR3 loop reads CASSQIRGTGELFF. The DNA of the CDR3 is TGCGCCAGCAGCCAAATCAGGGGCACCGGGGAGCTGTTTTTT.

The genes are TRBV6-2 or TRBV6-3 and TRBJ2-4; 9 nucleotides match TRBD1. V dropped 2 bases and J dropped 9; count of bases not matched to a gene: 23. Germline assignment: CDR1 MNHEY and CDR2 SVGEGT. The CDR3 runs to 20 residues. This chain's CDR3 is CASSYAHAGQGALRVSIQYF. CDR3 bases: TGTGCCAGCAGTTACGCGCACGCGGGACAGGGAGCCTTACGGGTGTCCATTCAGTACTTC.

The chain carries TRBV4-2 and TRBJ2-2; a weak D match, TRBD2 (6 bases). There are 17 residues in the CDR3. Germline V gives CDR1 LGHNA, CDR2 YNFKEQ. Trimming removed 4 bases from V and 4 bases from J, with 19 bases in between. The CDR3 DNA sequence: TGTGCCAGCAGCCTAAGCGTCCGGGGGACCTCCACCGGGGAGCTGTTTTTT. As protein: CASSLSVRGTSTGELFF.

This chain links TRBV19 with TRBJ2-5, with D perhaps assigned TRBD1 or TRBD2 (5 bases each). The CDR3 contains 19 residues. V lost 11 bases, J lost 1 base, and 32 bases lay in between. CDR1 and CDR2 (germline): LNHDA, SQIVND (reference sequence). CDR3 nucleotides: TGTGCCGACTCCTGGAAGCTCGAAGAGGGGATTGGCCTCCAAGAGACCCAGTACTTC. Its protein is CADSWKLEEGIGLQETQYF. The full variable domain, with the rest looked up from reference TRBV19 and TRBJ2-5, is DGGITQSPKYLFRKEGQNVTLSCEQNLNHDAMYWYRQDPGQGLRLIYYSQIVNDFQKGDIAEGYSVSREKKESFPLTVTSAQKNPTAFYLCADSWKLEEGIGLQETQYFGPGTRLLVL.

The V and J genes are TRBV4-1 and TRBJ2-5, with D perhaps matching TRBD1 (5 bases). Germline V CDR1 and CDR2: MGHRA, YSYEKL. This CDR3 spans 13 amino acids. Trimming took off 2 bases at V and 3 bases at J, with 7 bases between the two ends. DNA for the CDR3: TGCGCCAGCAGCCAATACAGGAAAGAGACCCAGTACTTC. It encodes CASSQYRKETQYF.

The CDR3 DNA reads as TGTGCCAGCAGCTTCCGGGGCGACATGAACACTGAAGCTTTCTTT. Its translation: CASSFRGDMNTEAFF. This sequence joins TRBV5-5 and TRBJ1-1; TRBD1 might be the D (5 bases). CDR3 size: 15 residues. Trimming shortened V by 2 bases and J by 0 bases, and 11 bases separated the two germline ends. From germline, CDR1 is SGHKS and CDR2 YYEKEE (reference sequence).

This clone was seen only a few times. The CDR3 region is CASSLYVTGELFF. As DNA, the CDR3 is TGTGCCAGCAGCTTATATGTGACCGGGGAGCTGTTTTTT. The V call is TRBV11-3, the J call TRBJ2-2; D remains unclear. Between the trimmed V and J ends, which lost 2 bases and 5 bases, there was a span of 6 bases. Germline CDR1 SGHNT, CDR2 YENEEA. The CDR3 consists of 13 residues.